The rows below give T cell receptor beta chains drawn from one sample of a study of spatial heterogeneity in lung cancer. In TCRdb, the 5' RACE reads were re-called with MiXCR into one record per CDR3 protein. The sample gives tens of thousands of distinct CDR3 sequences, around 7.2% of which show up once; around 30% is in the top ten. Sequenced here: PBMCs, sampled at surgery. The receptor set was obtained from a male donor with early-stage non-small cell lung cancer. CDR3s include the opening cysteine and the closing phenylalanine or tryptophan. A D gene is named only where the DNA matches it firmly. Not every row has a clone size; where given, it reads once, few, many or a size class.

D gene	clone size	J gene	V gene	CDR3 DNA	CDR3 protein
-	few	TRBJ1-2	TRBV20-1	TGCAGTGCTACGGGACAAGTCTATGGCTACACCTTC	CSATGQVYGYTF
-	many	TRBJ1-5	TRBV29-1	TGCAGCGTTGGAGAGGATAATCAGCCCCAGCATTTT	CSVGEDNQPQHF
TRBD2	many	TRBJ2-5	TRBV29-1	TGCAGCGTGGGACTGACTAGCGGGGCGGGCGAGACCCAGTACTTC	CSVGLTSGAGETQYF
-	-	TRBJ1-6	TRBV2	TGTGCCAGCAGTGAAAATCAGGGTTATAATTCACCCCTCCACTTT	CASSENQGYNSPLHF
-	-	TRBJ1-1	TRBV20-1	TGCAGTGCTACCCCTATGACGGTATTGAACACTGAAGCTTTCTTT	CSATPMTVLNTEAFF
-	many	TRBJ1-4	TRBV20-1	TGCAGTGCGGTTAGTGGGACAACTAATGAAAAACTGTTTTTT	CSAVSGTTNEKLFF
-	many	TRBJ2-5	TRBV7-9	TGTGCCAGCCCAGGGGCGTCAGGAGATCTTCAGAGGGAGACCCAGTACTTC	CASPGASGDLQRETQYF
-	many	TRBJ2-1	TRBV7-2	TGTGCCAGCAGCTTAGATTCCGGGGGGCCAGATGAGCAGTTCTTC	CASSLDSGGPDEQFF
-	many	TRBJ1-2	TRBV7-2	TGTGCCAGCAGCGGACAAACTAACTATGGCTACACCTTC	CASSGQTNYGYTF
-	many	TRBJ1-6	TRBV2	TGTGCCAGCAAGGACTGGGACAATTCACCCCTCCACTTT	CASKDWDNSPLHF
TRBD1	medium-sized	TRBJ2-2	TRBV18	TGTGCCAGCTCACCTCCTGGACAGGCGCTGACGAGGGAGCTGTTTTTT	CASSPPGQALTRELFF
TRBD1	few	TRBJ2-5	TRBV28	TGTGCCAGCAGTGACGCCGGGACAGCACGAAGAACCCAGTACTTC	CASSDAGTARRTQYF
-	few	TRBJ1-5	TRBV18	TGTGCCAGCTCACCAGGAGTTCCAGGGGCGGGTCAGCCCCAGCATTTT	CASSPGVPGAGQPQHF
TRBD2	many	TRBJ2-5	TRBV7-2	TGTGCCAGCAGCTTAGGGACTAGCGAAGAGACCCAGTACTTC	CASSLGTSEETQYF
-	many	TRBJ2-7	TRBV20-1	TGCAGTGCTCTCCGCGGAGCTGGAGGAGACTACGAGCAGTACTTC	CSALRGAGGDYEQYF
-	many	TRBJ1-1	TRBV5-4	TGTGCCAGCAGCTTGGCCGGGTTTAATGAAGCTTTCTTT	CASSLAGFNEAFF